This TCR beta chain was captured by sequencing in a study of T cells in Graves' hyperthyroidism and ophthalmopathy. Notes on the study in general: Appearing also in blood were most of the thyroid clonotypes expanded above 0.001. A model built on 13 V-J features separated ophthalmopathy from stable hyperthyroidism.

CDR3 length equals 16 residues. V lost 1 base, J lost 5 bases, and 11 bases stayed unmatched. The germline V gene has CDR1 SGHTA and CDR2 FQGNSA. About this clonotype itself: Its specificity is unknown.

Amplification of TCR beta CDR3 regions was performed using RNA transcripts as template. An initial round of RT-PCR targeting the TCR CDR3 relied on the HTBI primer set. From the multiplex PCR reads, TCRdb called clonotypes with MiXCR, one entry per CDR3 protein. Among more than 500,000 distinct CDR3 sequences listed, approximately 49% were seen once. This chain connects TRBV7-2 to TRBJ2-7, with 7 bases fitting TRBD1. The clonotype was recovered from an adult woman with Graves' disease, either hyperthyroidism or ophthalmopathy (not recorded which). Source material: peripheral blood or thyroid tissue (not recorded which). CDR3 region: CASSLVPTGQSHEQYF. The CDR3 DNA follows: TGTGCCAGCAGCTTAGTCCCCACGGGACAGTCCCACGAGCAGTACTTC. The complete variable domain, with remaining parts taken from reference TRBV7-2 and TRBJ2-7, reads GAGVSQSPSNKVTEKGKDVELRCDPISGHTALYWYRQSLGQGLEFLIYFQGNSAPDKSGLPSDRFSAERTGGSVSTLTIQRTQQEDSAVYLCASSLVPTGQSHEQYFGPGTRLTVT.